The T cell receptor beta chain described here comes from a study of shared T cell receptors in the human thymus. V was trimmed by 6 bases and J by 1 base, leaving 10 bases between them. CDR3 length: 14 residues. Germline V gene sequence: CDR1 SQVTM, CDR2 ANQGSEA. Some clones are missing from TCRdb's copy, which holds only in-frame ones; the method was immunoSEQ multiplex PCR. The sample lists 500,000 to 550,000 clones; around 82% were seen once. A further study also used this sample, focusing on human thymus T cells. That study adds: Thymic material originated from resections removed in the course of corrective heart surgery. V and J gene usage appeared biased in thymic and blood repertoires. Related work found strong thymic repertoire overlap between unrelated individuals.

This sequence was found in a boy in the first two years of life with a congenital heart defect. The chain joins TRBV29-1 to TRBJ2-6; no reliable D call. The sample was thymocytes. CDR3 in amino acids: CSVAARSGANVLTF. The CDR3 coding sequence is TGCAGCGTGGCCGCGAGGTCTGGGGCCAACGTCCTGACTTTC.